This T cell receptor beta chain originates from a study of blood T cells in healthy people across ages. In the case of this clonotype: Its antigen remains unknown.

Combining a sample-barcoded 5' primer with a J-beta primer mix, a second PCR ran for 7 to 11 cycles. Every single cDNA molecule received a tag from a template-switch adaptor with 12 random nucleotides. TCRdb reprocessed the 5' RACE reads with MiXCR, giving one entry per CDR3 protein. The data hold 900,000 to 950,000 distinct CDR3 sequences, with 25% to 35% observed a single time. From germline, CDR1 is MDHEN and CDR2 SYDVKM. The CDR3 covers 16 residues. Losses at the gene ends were 3 bases for V and 10 bases for J; bases not matched to a gene: 11. Findings and limits, study-wide: Strong correlation linked observed beta diversity and percent naive T cells.

In addition, the sample was reused for a study of T cells of mothers and their children. According to that study: The yield was over 9 million TCR beta CDR3 reads from each mother and some 3 million from each child. Detection yielded no persistent microchimeric T cell clones.

The clonotype comes from a woman aged 40 to 50 in good health. The specimen sequenced was blood. The chain joins TRBV28 to TRBJ2-1; TRBD2 aligns across 11 bases. The CDR3 nucleotides read TGTGCCAGCAGTTTGGGACTAGCGGAGATTGGGGGGGAGCAGTTCTTC. As protein: CASSLGLAEIGGEQFF.